The clone carrying this T cell receptor (beta chain) appeared many times. Its antigen is still unknown. The data derive from a study of neurological immune-mediated disorders. This CDR3 region has 14 residues. Germline-derived CDR1 and CDR2 are SGHRS and YFSETQ. V dropped 0 bases and J dropped 3 bases, with 7 bases sitting between them. Study findings and constraints: Private repertoires in all groups were suggested by the absence of shared CDR3 amino acid sequences among expanded clones across subjects.

Time point specified: longitudinal time-point 2. Stored at -80 C, 2 million PBMCs were the source of the unsorted libraries. 5'RACE generated cDNA with 10-nucleotide random UMIs. Sequencing of 15-18 subjects in each run yielded over 180 million TCR-beta sequences. Each CDR3 protein is one row after TCRdb ran MiXCR on the 5' RACE reads. This table holds some 48,000 distinct CDR3 sequences, roughly 14% found once. Sequenced input: PBMCs. The sequence derives from a male donor with HTLV-1-associated myelopathy (HAM/TSP). V is TRBV5-1 and J is TRBJ1-5; possibly TRBD1 for D (5 bases). The CDR3 coding sequence is TGCGCCAGCAGCTTGGGACAGAACAATCAGCCCCAGCATTTT. Encoded protein: CASSLGQNNQPQHF.